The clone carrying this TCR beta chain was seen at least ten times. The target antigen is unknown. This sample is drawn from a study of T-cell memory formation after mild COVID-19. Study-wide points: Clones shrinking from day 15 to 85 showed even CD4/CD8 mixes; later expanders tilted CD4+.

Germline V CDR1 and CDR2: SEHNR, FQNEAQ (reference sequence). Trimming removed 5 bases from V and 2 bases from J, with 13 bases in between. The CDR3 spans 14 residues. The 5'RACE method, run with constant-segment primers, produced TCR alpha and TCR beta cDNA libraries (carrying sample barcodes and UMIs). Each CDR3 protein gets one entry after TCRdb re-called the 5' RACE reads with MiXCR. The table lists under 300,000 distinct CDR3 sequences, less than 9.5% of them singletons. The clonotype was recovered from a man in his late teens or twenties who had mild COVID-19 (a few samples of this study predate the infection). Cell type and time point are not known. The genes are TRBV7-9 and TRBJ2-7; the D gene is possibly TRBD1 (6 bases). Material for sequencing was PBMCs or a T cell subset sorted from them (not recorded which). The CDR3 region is CASSLGTLAYEQYF. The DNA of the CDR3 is TGTGCCAGCAGCCTGGGGACACTGGCCTACGAGCAGTACTTC. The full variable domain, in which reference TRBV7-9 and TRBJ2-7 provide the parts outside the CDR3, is DTGVSQNPRHKITKRGQNVTFRCDPISEHNRLYWYRQTLGQGPEFLTYFQNEAQLEKSRLLSDRFSAERPKGSFSTLEIQRTEQGDSAMYLCASSLGTLAYEQYFGPGTRLTVT.